One sample yielded the 31 T cell receptor beta chains listed below, sequenced in a study of T cell responses to AZD1222 COVID-19 vaccine. This table comes from immunoSEQ multiplex PCR, and its TCRdb copy is limited to in-frame clones, with some not included. Of more than 85,000 clones in the sample, around 84% were seen once. The material was peripheral blood, obtained 28 days after the second AZD1222 dose. The receptors were gathered from an adult who received the AZD1222 COVID-19 vaccine.

The rearrangement links TRBV6-5 to TRBJ1-6, with a tentative D call TRBD1 (6 bases). CDR1 and CDR2 from the germline V gene are MNHEY and SVGAGI. There are 15 residues in the CDR3. Trimming left V 6 bases short and J 7 bases short, with 16 bases between. CDR3 sequence reads: CASRTTGITNSPLHF. The CDR3 coding sequence is TGTGCCAGCAGGACTACAGGGATAACGAATTCACCCCTCCACTTT.

The V call is TRBV5-1, the J call TRBJ2-1, with TRBD2 identical over 16 bases. Germline loops: CDR1 SGHRS, CDR2 YFSETQ. The CDR3 has 17 residues. V gave up 2 bases and J gave up 7 bases; unmatched junction bases: 6. CDR3 sequence: CASSFMGLAGGLNEQFF. Here the CDR3 DNA reads TGCGCCAGCAGCTTTATGGGACTAGCGGGGGGGTTAAATGAGCAGTTCTTC.

The V gene is TRBV25-1, the J gene TRBJ2-1; TRBD2 matches 15 bases. Germline-derived CDR1 and CDR2 are MGHDK and SYGVNS. V gave up 3 bases and J gave up 6 bases; unmatched junction bases: 3. The CDR3 runs to 16 residues. The CDR3 DNA reads as TGTGCCAGCAGTGATAGGACTAGCGGGGGGGCCAATGAGCAGTTCTTC. It is translated as CASSDRTSGGANEQFF.

This sequence joins TRBV18 and TRBJ1-4; D may be TRBD1 (6 bases). CDR1 and CDR2 from the germline V gene are KGHSH and LQKENI. With 3 bases removed from V and 0 bases from J, the gap between germline ends came to 11 bases. The CDR3 has 16 amino acids. The CDR3 DNA reads TGTGCCAGCTCACCGGACAGAATAGCAACTAATGAAAAACTGTTTTTT. Translated: CASSPDRIATNEKLFF.

This clone was seen a handful of times. DNA for the CDR3: TGTGCCAGCAGTTCCCGGGGGAGTAGCCGTATCTTTAAGTTCTTC. Translating it yields CASSSRGSSRIFKFF. J is TRBJ2-1 and V is TRBV27; TRBD2 is a possible D gene (6 bases). The germline V gene has CDR1 MNHEY and CDR2 SMNVEV (reference sequence). V lost 4 bases and J lost 14, with 24 bases in between. This CDR3 comprises 15 residues.

This clone has only a few counts. The rearrangement uses TRBV7-9 and TRBJ1-1; 7 bases are a match to TRBD1. V shed 5 bases and J 0 bases; nucleotides not matched to a gene: 6. This CDR3 comprises 15 residues. Germline assignment: CDR1 SEHNR and CDR2 FQNEAQ (reference sequence). CDR3 region: CASSTGQVMNTEAFF. The CDR3 DNA reads TGTGCCAGCAGCACCGGACAGGTCATGAACACTGAAGCTTTCTTT.

The V call is TRBV3-1 (or the pseudogene TRBV3-2), the J call TRBJ2-1, with 11 positions matching TRBD2. CDR1 is LGHDT, CDR2 YNNKEL, per germline (reference sequence). This CDR3 has 16 amino acids. Losses at the gene ends were 2 bases for V and 6 bases for J; bases not matched to a gene: 6. The DNA for the CDR3 is TGTGCCAGCAGCCAATGGGATCTAGCGGGGGGCAATGAGCAGTTCTTC. Translating gives CASSQWDLAGGNEQFF.

The rearrangement uses TRBV7-2 and TRBJ2-7; no clear D. Trimming stripped 1 base from V and 0 bases from J, with 13 bases between. There are 16 residues in the CDR3. Germline V gene sequence: CDR1 SGHTA, CDR2 FQGNSA. The CDR3 nucleotides read TGTGCCAGCAGCTTAGTTCGGTCCTCCAACTCCTACGAGCAGTACTTC. Translation: CASSLVRSSNSYEQYF.

The genes are TRBV7-9 and TRBJ2-1; the D gene is possibly TRBD2 (6 bases). V lost 3 bases, J lost 7 bases, and 16 bases lay in between. The length of the CDR3 is 15 residues. Germline V gives CDR1 SEHNR, CDR2 FQNEAQ (reference sequence). This CDR3 is CASSLPGGEWNEQFF. DNA of the CDR3: TGTGCCAGCAGCTTGCCCGGGGGTGAGTGGAATGAGCAGTTCTTC.

This clone was detected only a few times. The chain joins TRBV7-9 to TRBJ1-1; the match to TRBD1 covers 10 bases. Germline CDR1 is SEHNR and CDR2 is FQNEAQ (reference sequence). This CDR3 region has 15 residues. The junction had 9 bases not matched to a gene; V was cut back by 5 bases and J by 6 bases. The DNA of the CDR3 is TGTGCCAGCAGCAGTAGGACAGGGGGGTTCGCTGAAGCTTTCTTT. Protein: CASSSRTGGFAEAFF. The whole variable domain, remainder taken from reference TRBV7-9 and TRBJ1-1, is DTGVSQNPRHKITKRGQNVTFRCDPISEHNRLYWYRQTLGQGPEFLTYFQNEAQLEKSRLLSDRFSAERPKGSFSTLEIQRTEQGDSAMYLCASSSRTGGFAEAFFGQGTRLTVV.

The chain couples TRBV21-1 to TRBJ2-7. TRBV21-1 counts as a pseudogene. The CDR3 contains 15 residues. CDR3 in DNA: TGTGCCAGCATTTGTGATCTCATTGCCTCCTACGAGCAGTACTTC. This encodes CASICDLIASYEQYF.

The rearrangement joins TRBV27 to TRBJ1-3; 11 bases are a match to TRBD1. The J segment lost 8 bases and the V segment lost 5 bases, leaving 23 bases of the junction unmatched. From germline, CDR1 is MNHEY and CDR2 SMNVEV (reference sequence). The CDR3 spans 20 residues. CDR3 nucleotides: TGTGCCAGCAGTAACCGGACAGGGGGCGTTCCCCCCAACAGGGGCCACACCATATATTTT. It specifies CASSNRTGGVPPNRGHTIYF.

This clone was counted between two and nine times. The chain recombines TRBV4-3 with TRBJ2-1; 10 bases are a match to TRBD2. The CDR3 is made up of 17 amino acids. The germline CDR1 and CDR2 sequences are LGHNA and YSLEER. Losses at the gene ends were 1 base for V and 2 bases for J; bases not matched to a gene: 5. The CDR3 sequence is CASSQGPGTSAYNEQFF. CDR3 bases: TGCGCCAGCAGCCAAGGTCCCGGGACTAGCGCCTACAATGAGCAGTTCTTC.

The chain combines TRBV30 with TRBJ2-3; TRBD1 is a possible D gene (5 bases). V lost 3 bases and J lost 0, with 10 bases in between. The germline gives CDR1 GTSNPN, CDR2 SVGIG (reference sequence). This CDR3 contains 14 residues. The CDR3 DNA reads as TGTGCCTGGAGCCCAGGGCATAGCACAGATACGCAGTATTTT. Translation: CAWSPGHSTDTQYF.

J is TRBJ1-2 and V is TRBV4-3; D remains unclear. CDR1 and CDR2 (germline): LGHNA, YSLEER. V was clipped by 0 bases and J by 4 bases, with 12 bases between them. This CDR3 has 15 residues. CDR3 region: CASSQDGMSSYGYTF. The CDR3 nucleotides are TGCGCCAGCAGCCAAGATGGCATGAGCTCCTATGGCTACACCTTC.

This rearrangement joins TRBV30 to TRBJ1-5; 7 bases agree with TRBD1. CDR3 length equals 15 residues. Germline lookup yields CDR1 GTSNPN and CDR2 SVGIG (reference sequence). Unmatched junction bases numbered 2, after V lost 0 bases and J lost 0 bases. CDR3 in DNA: TGTGCCTGGAGTGTGGGACAGATTAGCAATCAGCCCCAGCATTTT. Protein: CAWSVGQISNQPQHF.

V gene TRBV3-1 (or the pseudogene TRBV3-2) combines with J gene TRBJ2-1; 8 bases align to TRBD2. V trimming: 6 bases; J trimming: 9 bases; junction bases outside the gene matches: 16. The CDR3 contains 16 residues. Germline-derived CDR1 and CDR2 are LGHDT and YNNKEL (reference sequence). CDR3 nucleotide sequence: TGTGCCAGCAGGCGCTCTACGGGGGGGCCATCCGTTGAGCAGTTCTTC. Its protein is CASRRSTGGPSVEQFF.

The chain recombines TRBV7-2 with TRBJ2-5; 8 bases agree with TRBD2. V lost 3 bases to trimming and J lost 3 bases; unmatched junction nucleotides: 6. CDR3 length: 15 amino acids. Germline values: CDR1 SGHTA, CDR2 FQGNSA. CDR3 protein: CASSFGLAIEETQYF. The CDR3 nucleotides read TGTGCCAGCAGCTTCGGACTAGCTATTGAAGAGACCCAGTACTTC.

This chain connects TRBV6-5 to TRBJ2-1, with D perhaps TRBD1 (7 bases). In germline, CDR1 is MNHEY, CDR2 SVGAGI. This CDR3 is built from 15 residues. Trimming pared 5 bases from V and 8 bases from J, leaving 19 bases between. The DNA for the CDR3 is TGTGCCAGCAGTAATAACAGGGGAGGTTGGTATGAGCAGTTCTTC. It encodes CASSNNRGGWYEQFF.

This clone was counted at least ten times. The genes are TRBV5-5 and TRBJ2-7; D is undetermined. Trimming removed 3 bases at V and 0 bases at J, with 16 bases between. The CDR3 consists of 16 residues. Germline V gene lookup returns CDR1 SGHKS and CDR2 YYEKEE (reference sequence). CDR3 amino acids: CASSSYGHKSSYEQYF. CDR3 nucleotides: TGTGCCAGCAGCTCGTATGGGCATAAGAGCTCCTACGAGCAGTACTTC.

This chain connects TRBV6-4 to TRBJ1-6, with D unclear. CDR3 length: 15 amino acids. The germline CDR1 and CDR2 sequences are MRHNA and SNTAGT. V was cut by 6 bases and J by 1 base, with 10 bases left in between. This chain's CDR3 is CASRVVASYNSPLHF. The CDR3, as DNA: TGTGCCAGCAGAGTCGTGGCTTCCTATAATTCACCCCTCCACTTT.

This clone came up once. The gene calls are TRBV28 and TRBJ2-7, with a weak D call TRBD1 (5 bases). This CDR3 has 13 amino acids. Germline values: CDR1 MDHEN, CDR2 SYDVKM. V lost 7 bases and J 4 bases, leaving 14 bases between the germline ends. CDR3 DNA: TGTGCCAGCAATCCAGGGAATCTGTACGAGCAGTACTTC. Translating it yields CASNPGNLYEQYF.

The chain links TRBV7-3 to TRBJ2-1; D possibly matches TRBD1 or TRBD2 (5 bases each). V lost 5 bases to trimming and J lost 0 bases, with 14 bases between them. CDR3 length: 16 residues. CDR1 and CDR2 (germline): SGHTA, FQGTGA. CDR3 residues: CASSQVGVTSYNEQFF. The CDR3 DNA sequence: TGTGCCAGCAGCCAAGTGGGGGTAACCTCCTACAATGAGCAGTTCTTC.

The chain combines TRBV30 with TRBJ2-7, with D possibly matching TRBD1 (7 bases). The V end lost 3 bases, the J end lost 0 bases, and 12 bases lay between the germline ends. Germline V gene data show CDR1 as GTSNPN and CDR2 as SVGIG (reference sequence). The CDR3 is made up of 14 amino acids. The CDR3 coding sequence is TGTGCCTGGAGCAGGGGGGAGAGCTCCTACGAGCAGTACTTC. It encodes CAWSRGESSYEQYF.

V is TRBV7-8 and J is TRBJ2-1; D perhaps matches TRBD1 (5 bases). CDR1 is SGHVS, CDR2 FQNEAQ, per germline. Trimming shortened V by 7 bases and J by 5 bases, and 15 bases separated the two germline ends. The CDR3 has 14 amino acids. As DNA, the CDR3 is TGTGCCAGCACGCTCAATCCAGGGAACAATGAGCAGTTCTTC. Its translation is CASTLNPGNNEQFF. Supplemented by reference TRBV7-8 and TRBJ2-1, the full variable domain reads GAGVSQSPRYKVAKRGQDVALRCDPISGHVSLFWYQQALGQGPEFLTYFQNEAQLDKSGLPSDRFFAERPEGSVSTLKIQRTQQEDSAVYLCASTLNPGNNEQFFGPGTRLTVL.

The genes are TRBV2 and TRBJ1-5, with D perhaps TRBD1 (6 bases). Germline V gene data show CDR1 as SNHLY and CDR2 as FYNNEI. The CDR3 runs to 17 residues. V lost 1 base and J lost 5, with 18 bases in between. Written as DNA, the CDR3 is TGTGCCAGCAGTGAAGTTCCCTCGGATACAGGGTATCAGCCCCAGCATTTT. Residues: CASSEVPSDTGYQPQHF.

The chain uses TRBV28 and TRBJ2-7; TRBD2 aligns across 7 bases. Losses at the gene ends were 2 bases for V and 2 bases for J; bases not matched to a gene: 6. The CDR3 loop spans 15 amino acids. Per germline, CDR1 MDHEN and CDR2 SYDVKM. CDR3 loop: CASSLIASGTYEQYF. DNA for the CDR3: TGTGCCAGCAGTTTAATCGCTAGCGGAACCTACGAGCAGTACTTC.

V and J are TRBV13 and TRBJ2-1, with D possibly being TRBD1 or TRBD2 (6 bases each). The CDR3 covers 15 residues. Germline V gene sequence: CDR1 PRHDT, CDR2 FYEKMQ (reference sequence). The V gene lost 5 bases and the J gene lost 10 bases, with 21 bases spanning the gap. Here the CDR3 DNA reads TGTGCCAGCAGCCCACGAAGGACGGGGGCGCGGGAGCAGTTCTTC. Its translation: CASSPRRTGAREQFF.

This clone has just one count. The gene calls are TRBV6-4 and TRBJ1-2; D unclear. The ends were cut back, 2 bases at V and 5 bases at J, with 6 bases in the middle. CDR3 length: 12 amino acids. The germline V gene encodes CDR1 MRHNA and CDR2 SNTAGT. Here the CDR3 DNA reads TGTGCCAGCAGTGACCTGAATTATGGCTACACCTTC. Residues: CASSDLNYGYTF.

This clone has only a few counts. The chain has TRBV5-4 and TRBJ2-1; 8 bases are shared with TRBD2. Trimming cost V 4 bases and J 2 bases; bases outside gene matches: 5. The CDR3 extends over 15 amino acids. Germline values: CDR1 SGHNT, CDR2 YYREEE (reference sequence). The CDR3: CASSIPAGAYNEQFF. The CDR3 DNA reads as TGTGCCAGCAGCATACCAGCGGGGGCCTACAATGAGCAGTTCTTC.

J is TRBJ1-2 and V is TRBV6-5; tentative D call: TRBD1 (6 bases). V was trimmed by 0 bases and J by 6 bases, leaving 11 bases between them. Germline CDR1 is MNHEY and CDR2 is SVGAGI. The CDR3 loop spans 14 amino acids. The CDR3 DNA reads as TGTGCCAGCAGTTACTCAGGAGGGGGGCATGGCTACACCTTC. It specifies CASSYSGGGHGYTF.